The clone carrying this TCR beta chain appeared a few times. The antigen is not known. RNA transcripts served as template for amplifying TCR beta CDR3 sequences. Second-round multiplex PCR followed a first-round RT-PCR using HTBI primers. TCRdb used MiXCR to reprocess the multiplex PCR reads, holding one entry per CDR3 protein. This sample has 680,000 or so distinct CDR3 sequences, with 22% found just once. The data belong to a study of Graves' ophthalmopathy and Graves' hyperthyroidism. Findings of the study overall: The model forecast ophthalmopathy progression, reaching roughly 71% sensitivity and less than 75% specificity.

The term stable hyperthyroidism indicated an absence of ophthalmopathy within 18 months of follow-up. CDR1 and CDR2 (germline): SQVTM, ANQGSEA. The CDR3 consists of 12 residues. Trimming pared 7 bases from V and 3 bases from J, leaving 12 bases between. Input material: peripheral blood. V and J are TRBV29-1 and TRBJ1-1; D gene unclear. The sequence was collected from a woman between 18 and 30 years old with stable Graves' hyperthyroidism. Some clones in this sample may be carry-over from other donors' samples. The CDR3 reads CSGAEADTEAFF. CDR3 in DNA: TGCAGCGGTGCCGAGGCGGACACTGAAGCTTTCTTT.